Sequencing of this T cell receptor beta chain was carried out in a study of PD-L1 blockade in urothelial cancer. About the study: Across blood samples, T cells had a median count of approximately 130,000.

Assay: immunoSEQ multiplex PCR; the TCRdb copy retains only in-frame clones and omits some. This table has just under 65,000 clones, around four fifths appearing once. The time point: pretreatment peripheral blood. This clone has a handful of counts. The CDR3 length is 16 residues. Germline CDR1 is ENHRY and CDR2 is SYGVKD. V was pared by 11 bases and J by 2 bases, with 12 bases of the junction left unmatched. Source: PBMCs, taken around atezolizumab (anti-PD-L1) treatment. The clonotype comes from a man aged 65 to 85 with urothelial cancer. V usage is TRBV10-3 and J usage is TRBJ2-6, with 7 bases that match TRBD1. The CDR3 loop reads CAVPRDSRTGANVLTF. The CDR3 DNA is TGTGCCGTCCCTCGGGACAGTAGGACTGGGGCCAACGTCCTGACTTTC.